Following are 26 T cell receptor beta chains from one sample sequenced in a study of tissue T cells after allogeneic stem cell transplantation. The time point was: mouse harvest day 7 after allogeneic transplant. The graft held 10^6 splenic CD5+ T cells and 10^7 T-cell-depleted bone marrow cells. Some clones are missing from TCRdb's copy, which holds only in-frame ones; the method was immunoSEQ multiplex PCR. Among around 7,700 clones, roughly half were seen once, and the ten largest hold roughly 4.9%. The sequencing input was gut tissue. These TCRs come from a female BALB/c mouse given C57BL/6 T cells with graft-versus-host disease after an allogeneic hematopoietic cell transplant.

This clone occurred a few times. All gene names here are mouse names. The CDR3 end falls 1 residue outside the read, so it is completed with the germline J gene. The rearrangement joins TRBV3 to TRBJ1-4; a weak D match, TRBD1 (5 bases). The germline V and J ends were trimmed by 5 bases and 7 bases, with 8 bases remaining between them. Germline-derived CDR1 and CDR2 are SNHLY and FYNGKV (reference sequence). The CDR3 sequence is 12 residues long. Incomplete CDR3 DNA: TGTGCCAGCAGCACCGACAGCGAAAGATTATTT. Translated: CASSTDSERLF. The entire CDR3 sequence reads CASSTDSERLFF.

This clone came up a few times. Genes and germline are mouse. The observed sequence ends 1 residue before the CDR3 terminus, with the missing tail filled in from the germline J gene. The chain is built from TRBV15 and TRBJ2-7, with D perhaps matching TRBD1 (6 bases). Germline values: CDR1 SGHND, CDR2 FRSKSL. The CDR3 totals 15 residues. Trimming removed 11 bases at V and 4 bases at J, with 24 bases between. The CDR3 sequence is CAPVPPGQKKYEQYF. The CDR3 bases that were read are TGTGCCCCAGTCCCCCCCGGACAGAAAAAATATGAACAGTAC.

This clone turned up a few times. Gene labels here are mouse ones. The CDR3 extends 1 residue past the end of the read, so its final part is completed from the germline J gene. This chain uses TRBV16 with TRBJ2-3, with a possible D match to TRBD2 (6 bases). V gave up 1 base and J gave up 3 bases, with 8 bases separating them. CDR1 and CDR2 from the germline V gene are SGHSA and FRNQAP. The CDR3 has 14 amino acids. The covered CDR3 bases are TGTGCAAGCAGCTTAGGCTGGGGCGCAGAAACGCTGTAT. As protein: CASSLGWGAETLY. The entire CDR3 is CASSLGWGAETLYF. Combining the CDR3 with reference TRBV16 and TRBJ2-3 gives the whole variable domain NAGVIQTPRHKVTGKGQEATLWCEPISGHSAVFWYRQTIVQGLEFLTYFRNQAPIDDSGMPKERFSAQMPNQSHSTLKIQSTQPQDSAVYLCASSLGWGAETLYFGSGTRLTVL.

About this clone itself: Gene names denote mouse genes. The sequenced fragment ends 1 residue before the CDR3 boundary, so the rest is inferred from the germline J gene. This sequence joins TRBV26 and TRBJ2-5, with 8 positions matching TRBD2. V lost 6 bases and J lost 0; bases outside the gene matches: 2. Germline values: CDR1 KGHPV, CDR2 FQNQEV (reference sequence). The CDR3 has 14 amino acids. CDR3 DNA (partial): TGTGCCAGCAGACTGGGGGTTAACCAAGACACCCAGTAC. It translates to CASRLGVNQDTQY. Given in full, the CDR3 is CASRLGVNQDTQYF.

Details on this clone: Gene names refer to mouse genes. The CDR3 end falls 1 residue outside the read, so it is completed with the germline J gene. The chain joins TRBV26 to TRBJ2-1; D is possibly TRBD2 (7 bases). The CDR3 loop spans 14 amino acids. V lost 2 bases to trimming and J lost 6 bases, with 11 bases between them. In germline, CDR1 is KGHPV, CDR2 FQNQEV (reference sequence). CDR3 DNA, as far as it was read: TGTGCCAGCAGTCTGGGGGGGCGCATTGCTGAGCAGTTC. This translates into CASSLGGRIAEQF. The complete CDR3 sequence is CASSLGGRIAEQFF.

This clone is judged medium-sized (0.01 to 0.1%). Gene names are mouse gene names. The read stops 1 residue short of the end of the CDR3; the missing end is completed from the germline J gene. The chain couples TRBV26 to TRBJ2-7; D gene uncertain. Germline values: CDR1 KGHPV, CDR2 FQNQEV (reference sequence). The ends were cut back, 2 bases at V and 4 bases at J, with 6 bases in the middle. This CDR3 comprises 12 residues. The CDR3 loop reads CASSLLQYEQYF. CDR3 DNA, as far as it was read: TGTGCCAGCAGTCTGCTTCAATATGAACAGTAC.

This clone was found a few times. Germline and genes here are mouse. The read stops 1 residue short of the end of the CDR3; the missing end is completed from the germline J gene. The rearrangement uses TRBV13-3 and TRBJ1-5; 9 bases are a match to TRBD1. This CDR3 has 15 amino acids. CDR1 is NNHDY, CDR2 SYVADS, per germline. The V segment lost 4 bases and the J segment 5 bases; nucleotides outside the gene matches: 7. The CDR3 DNA, read in part, is TGTGCCAGCAGTAAGCCGGGACAGGGAGACCAGGCTCCGCTT. Residues: CASSKPGQGDQAPL. The whole CDR3 reads CASSKPGQGDQAPLF.

With respect to this clone: The gene names here belong to mouse. CDR3 DNA (partial): TGTGCCAGCAGCAACCGGGACAGGGGGTATGAACAGTAC. Its translation is CASSNRDRGYEQY. The whole CDR3 region reads CASSNRDRGYEQYF. The V call is TRBV4, the J call TRBJ2-7; TRBD1 matches at 11 bases. The read gets to within 1 residue of the CDR3 end, and the germline J gene fills in the rest. Germline-derived CDR1 and CDR2 are LGHDT and YNNKQL (reference sequence). J lost 4 bases, V lost 5 bases, and 4 bases had no gene match. CDR3 length equals 14 residues.

This clone was counted only a few times. Gene names and germline refer to mouse. The read halts 1 residue ahead of the CDR3 end, with the missing end drawn from the germline J gene. The chain joins TRBV5 to TRBJ1-4, with a possible D match to TRBD1 (5 bases). The CDR3 loop spans 15 amino acids. Germline V gives CDR1 LGHNA, CDR2 YNLKQL (reference sequence). The ends were cut back, 0 bases at V and 4 bases at J, with 9 bases in the middle. CDR3 sequence: CASSQDRTSNERLFF. The sequenced part of the CDR3 DNA is TGTGCCAGCAGCCAAGACAGGACAAGCAACGAAAGATTATTT.

On this clone itself: These gene names are mouse names. The sequence runs out 1 residue before the end of the CDR3; the remainder is reconstructed from the germline J gene. The chain uses TRBV26 and TRBJ1-3; TRBD1 might be the D (5 bases). CDR1 is KGHPV and CDR2 is FQNQEV in the germline V gene (reference sequence). Trimming cost V 2 bases and J 2 bases, with 7 bases left between them. CDR3 length: 14 amino acids. The CDR3 here is CASSLGATGNTLYF. The sequenced part of the CDR3 DNA is TGTGCCAGCAGTCTGGGGGCTACTGGAAATACGCTCTAT.

Points on this clone: Gene names denote mouse genes. The read gets to within 1 residue of the CDR3 end, and the germline J gene fills in the rest. The gene calls are TRBV26 and TRBJ1-3; 10 bases agree with TRBD1. In germline, CDR1 is KGHPV, CDR2 FQNQEV (reference sequence). V gave up 2 bases and J gave up 4 bases; unmatched junction bases: 2. The CDR3 has 15 residues. The CDR3 DNA, read in part, is TGTGCCAGCAGTCTGGGGACAGGGGTCGGAAATACGCTCTAT. Protein: CASSLGTGVGNTLY. The whole CDR3 protein reads CASSLGTGVGNTLYF.

This clone was seen a single time. Gene names denote mouse genes. Read data end 1 residue before the CDR3 end; the end is taken from the germline J gene. This sequence joins TRBV26 and TRBJ1-1; 7 nucleotides match TRBD1. Trimming cost V 2 bases and J 4 bases; bases outside gene matches: 4. The CDR3 spans 14 residues. Germline V gene lookup returns CDR1 KGHPV and CDR2 FQNQEV (reference sequence). The CDR3 DNA, read in part, is TGTGCCAGCAGTCTGGAGACAGGGAGCACAGAAGTCTTC. This gives the protein CASSLETGSTEVF. The entire CDR3 protein is CASSLETGSTEVFF.

Of note for this clone: Gene names are the mouse ones. The CDR3 extends 1 residue past the end of the read, so its final part is completed from the germline J gene. V usage is TRBV26 and J usage is TRBJ1-4; D unclear. CDR1 KGHPV and CDR2 FQNQEV come from the germline V gene (reference sequence). This CDR3 spans 12 amino acids. Trimming took 4 bases from V and 5 from J, leaving 5 bases between them. Incomplete CDR3 DNA: TGTGCCAGCAGTCAGGGAAACGAAAGATTATTT. This gives the protein CASSQGNERLF. The complete CDR3 sequence is CASSQGNERLFF.

The sample holds a few counts of this clone. Gene labels here are mouse ones. The CDR3 is cut off 1 residue early in the read; its end comes from the germline J gene. The J gene is TRBJ2-4, the V gene TRBV26; D unclear. The CDR3 consists of 14 residues. Germline V gives CDR1 KGHPV, CDR2 FQNQEV (reference sequence). V lost 0 bases to trimming and J lost 2 bases, with 6 bases between them. The chain's CDR3 is CASSLSGYQNTLYF. CDR3 DNA, as far as it was read: TGTGCCAGCAGTCTGTCAGGGTATCAAAACACCTTGTAC.

With regard to this clone: Mouse germline and gene names are used. The read ends 1 residue before the CDR3 terminus; that terminus is restored from the germline J gene. The same CDR3 is also encoded by other DNA sequences in this sample. The gene calls are TRBV26 and TRBJ1-1; D call uncertain. The CDR3 runs 13 residues. The V and J ends lost 2 bases and 0 bases respectively, with 4 bases between them. Germline assignment: CDR1 KGHPV and CDR2 FQNQEV (reference sequence). The sequenced part of the CDR3 DNA is TGTGCCAGCAGTCTGCAAGCAAACACAGAAGTCTTC. Translation gives CASSLQANTEVF. The complete CDR3 protein is CASSLQANTEVFF.

For this clone: Gene names follow the mouse nomenclature. The read comes to an end 1 residue before the CDR3 does, leaving the germline J gene to fill in the end. Other nucleotide sequences from this sample produce the same CDR3. This chain joins TRBV26 and TRBJ1-4; D call uncertain. The V end lost 2 bases, the J end lost 0 bases, and 4 bases lay between the germline ends. Germline CDR1 reads KGHPV; CDR2 reads FQNQEV (reference sequence). The CDR3 contains 14 residues. The CDR3 bases that were read are TGTGCCAGCAGTCTGCAAATTTCCAACGAAAGATTATTT. Translated, it gives CASSLQISNERLF. The whole CDR3 protein is CASSLQISNERLFF.

The table lists this clone with a few counts. All gene names here are mouse names. The sequenced fragment ends 1 residue before the CDR3 boundary, so the rest is inferred from the germline J gene. The sample contains more than one DNA sequence encoding this CDR3. The chain has TRBV23 and TRBJ2-1; TRBD1 is the table's D call, not checked against the DNA. This CDR3 is built from 14 residues. CDR1 and CDR2 from the germline V gene are KGHTA and FQNQQP. Partial CDR3 DNA: TGCTCCAGCAGTCAACAGGGGGGCTATGCTGAGCAGTTC. Translation: CSSSQQGGYAEQF. The full CDR3 protein is CSSSQQGGYAEQFF.

In the case of this clone: Gene names and germline match the mouse. The CDR3 end is not reached by the read, which stops 1 residue before it; the germline J gene fills it in. The chain combines TRBV23 with TRBJ1-4; the DNA was not used to check the table's D call, TRBD1. In germline, CDR1 is KGHTA, CDR2 FQNQQP. The CDR3 runs 15 residues. The CDR3 reads CSSSQSISSNERLFF. CDR3 bases read: TGCTCCAGCAGTCAATCAATTTCATCCAACGAAAGATTATTT.

Comment on this clone: The gene symbols are mouse symbols. Read sequence stops 1 residue before the CDR3 end, and the germline J gene provides the missing end. The chain uses TRBV23 and TRBJ2-2; the table's D call, TRBD1, has no DNA check behind it. The length of the CDR3 is 14 residues. The germline V gene has CDR1 KGHTA and CDR2 FQNQQP. The DNA read from the CDR3 is TGCTCCAGCAGCCGGGACAGGGCCACCGGGCAGCTCTAC. Encoded protein: CSSSRDRATGQLY. The CDR3 reads in full as CSSSRDRATGQLYF.

Points on this clone: The listed genes are named as in mouse. With the read ending 1 residue before the CDR3 end, the germline J gene is used to fill in that end. The chain recombines TRBV12-2 with TRBJ1-3; TRBD1 matches at 10 bases. The CDR3 contains 15 residues. The V gene end was trimmed by 2 bases and the J gene end by 2 bases; junction bases not matched to a gene: 2. Germline lookup yields CDR1 SGHLS and CDR2 HYDKME. The sequenced part of the CDR3 DNA is TGTGCCAGCTCTCCGGGACAGGGGACTGGAAATACGCTCTAT. Translation: CASSPGQGTGNTLY. From start to end, the CDR3 is CASSPGQGTGNTLYF.

This clone has more than one count but fewer than ten. Gene labels here are mouse ones. The CDR3 end lies 1 residue beyond the end of the read and is filled in from the germline J gene. V gene TRBV23 combines with J gene TRBJ1-3; TRBD1 reflects the table's D call only, with no check against the DNA. The CDR3 has 13 amino acids. In germline, CDR1 is KGHTA, CDR2 FQNQQP. The CDR3 reads CSSSPDRGNTLYF. The covered CDR3 bases are TGCTCCAGCAGTCCGGACAGGGGAAATACGCTCTAT. The complete variable domain, with remaining parts taken from reference TRBV23 and TRBJ1-3, reads DAAVTQKPRYLIKMKGQEAEMKCIPEKGHTAVFWYQQKQSKELKFLIYFQNQQPLDQIDMVKERFSAVCPSSSLCSLGIRTCEAEDSALYLCSSSPDRGNTLYFGEGSRLIVV.

A remark on this clone: Any gene name here is a mouse gene name. From the germline J gene comes the end of the CDR3, since the read stops 1 residue before it. This chain joins TRBV15 and TRBJ1-1; the match to TRBD1 covers 7 bases. The V segment lost 6 bases and the J segment 3 bases; nucleotides outside the gene matches: 4. Germline CDR1 SGHND, CDR2 FRSKSL. This CDR3 has 13 residues. The sequenced CDR3 bases are TGTGCCAGCAGCACCGGGACAGACACAGAAGTCTTC. It codes for CASSTGTDTEVF. The complete CDR3 reads CASSTGTDTEVFF.

A note on this clone: Gene names and germline refer to mouse. The CDR3 goes on 1 residue after the read ends, and that part is filled in from the germline J gene. The genes are TRBV26 and TRBJ1-2; no firm D call. In germline, CDR1 is KGHPV, CDR2 FQNQEV (reference sequence). CDR3 size: 14 residues. Between the trimmed V and J ends, which lost 0 bases and 0 bases, there was a span of 5 bases. The part of the CDR3 DNA that was read is TGTGCCAGCAGTCTGTCGGGGTCAAACTCCGACTACACC. Its protein is CASSLSGSNSDYT. Given in full, the CDR3 is CASSLSGSNSDYTF.

A remark on this clone: Gene and germline names: mouse. The observed sequence ends 1 residue before the CDR3 terminus, with the missing tail filled in from the germline J gene. This chain connects TRBV19 to TRBJ1-1; D is perhaps TRBD1 (6 bases). The CDR3 is 13 residues long. In germline, CDR1 is FNHDT, CDR2 SITEND (reference sequence). The germline V and J ends were trimmed by 4 bases and 5 bases, with 12 bases remaining between them. This chain's CDR3 is CASSPRGRTEVFF. CDR3 DNA (partial): TGTGCCAGCAGTCCCCGGGGGCGGACAGAAGTCTTC.

This clone occurred a few times. Genes and germline are mouse. The CDR3 goes on 1 residue after the read ends, and that part is filled in from the germline J gene. The chain carries TRBV23 and TRBJ1-1; the table's D call, TRBD1, was not checked against the DNA. In germline, CDR1 is KGHTA, CDR2 FQNQQP. This CDR3 is built from 13 residues. CDR3: CSSSGRGNTEVFF. Partial CDR3 DNA: TGCTCCAGCAGTGGCAGGGGTAACACAGAAGTCTTC.

In regard to this clone: Mouse gene names apply. The missing CDR3 end, 1 residue past where the read stops, is filled in from the germline J gene. This chain joins TRBV31 and TRBJ2-4; D unclear. Per germline, CDR1 GKSSPN and CDR2 SITVG. V was shortened by 0 bases and J by 0 bases, with 7 bases between the two germline ends. The CDR3 consists of 14 residues. The CDR3 sequence is CAWSLTLSQNTLYF. The sequenced CDR3 bases are TGTGCCTGGAGTCTGACTCTTAGTCAAAACACCTTGTAC. The full variable domain, its missing parts supplied by reference TRBV31 and TRBJ2-4, is AQTIHQWPVAEIKAVGSPLSLGCTIKGKSSPNLYWYWQATGGTLQQLFYSITVGQVESVVQLNLSASRPKDDQFILSTEKLLLSHSGFYLCAWSLTLSQNTLYFGAGTRLSVL.